This T cell receptor (beta chain) is from a study of shared clonotypes between healthy human individuals. Notes on the study in general: Represented genetic and exposure-history diversity was restricted by having few donors. Rarefaction showed sorted-subset sequencing was incomplete despite large depth.

Data came from immunoSEQ multiplex PCR; TCRdb stores just in-frame clones and leaves some out. This repertoire shows approximately 980,000 clones, more than 75% found once; its top ten account for about 1.5%. Comment on this clone: The antigen remains undetermined.

The CDR3 consists of 13 residues. With 6 bases removed from V and 1 base from J, the gap between germline ends came to 9 bases. The germline V gene has CDR1 MDHEN and CDR2 SYDVKM. The J gene is TRBJ1-2, the V gene TRBV28; perhaps TRBD1 as D (5 bases). This receptor was identified in a man between 18 and 29 years old in good health. Sequenced sample: memory CD4+ T cells sorted from blood. Subset here: CD45RA-negative fraction. The CDR3, as DNA: TGTGCCAGCAGGGGGGGTGGTAACTATGGCTACACCTTC. Protein: CASRGGGNYGYTF.